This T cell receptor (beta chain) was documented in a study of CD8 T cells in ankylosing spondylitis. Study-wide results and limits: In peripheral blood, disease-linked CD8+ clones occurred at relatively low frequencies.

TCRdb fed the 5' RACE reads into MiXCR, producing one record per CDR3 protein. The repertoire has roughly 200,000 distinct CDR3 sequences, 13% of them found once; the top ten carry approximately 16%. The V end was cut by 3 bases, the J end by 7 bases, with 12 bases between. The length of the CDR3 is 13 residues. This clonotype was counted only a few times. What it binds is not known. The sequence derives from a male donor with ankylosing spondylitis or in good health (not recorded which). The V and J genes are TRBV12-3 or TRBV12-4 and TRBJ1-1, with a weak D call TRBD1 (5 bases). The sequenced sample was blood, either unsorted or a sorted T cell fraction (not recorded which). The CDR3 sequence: CASSFGSGSEAFF. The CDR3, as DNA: TGTGCCAGCAGTTTTGGATCAGGGAGTGAAGCTTTCTTT.